Below are 15 T cell receptor beta chains sequenced from a single sample in a study of identical twins. TCRdb fed the 5' RACE reads into MiXCR, producing one record per CDR3 protein. Here the sample spans around 1.7 million distinct CDR3 sequences, about 32% being singletons. The sample was cord blood. All receptors come from a newborn girl in good health.

There are a few counts of this clonotype. The chain has TRBV5-1 and TRBJ2-7, with 8 bases lining up with TRBD1. V dropped 3 bases and J dropped 2; count of bases not matched to a gene: 10. Germline V gene data show CDR1 as SGHRS and CDR2 as YFSETQ. This CDR3 is built from 16 residues. In DNA form, the CDR3 reads TGCGCCAGCAGCTCACCCCCCGGGACAGGACCCTACGAGCAGTACTTC. Protein sequence: CASSSPPGTGPYEQYF. Looking up the rest from reference TRBV5-1 and TRBJ2-7 gives the full variable domain: KAGVTQTPRYLIKTRGQQVTLSCSPISGHRSVSWYQQTPGQGLQFLFEYFSETQRNKGNFPGRFSGRQFSNSRSEMNVSTLELGDSALYLCASSSPPGTGPYEQYFGPGTRLTVT.

This clonotype was found a few times. A much larger clone differs by one base, so this may be a read error. The chain is built from TRBV25-1 and TRBJ1-1, with no clear D. Germline assignment: CDR1 MGHDK and CDR2 SYGVNS. The germline V and J ends were trimmed by 2 bases and 3 bases, with 4 bases remaining between them. CDR3 size: 12 residues. The CDR3 DNA reads TGTGCCAGCAGTGAACAGGACACTGAAGCTTTCTTT. Translated: CASSEQDTEAFF.

The gene calls are TRBV11-2 and TRBJ1-1; the D is unclear. CDR1 and CDR2 from the germline V gene are SGHAT and FQNNGV. The CDR3 length is 12 residues. V gave up 7 bases and J gave up 10 bases, with 16 bases separating them. CDR3 DNA sequence: TGTGCCAGCACCTTCCGGCGTCGTGGAGCTTTCTTT. Translated, it gives CASTFRRRGAFF.

Notes on this clonotype: Its ends do not fully match the called genes, so a read error is possible. The CDR3, as DNA: TGTGCCAGCAGCTCGACAGGGGGCACAACTATTGAAAAACTGTTTTTT. This sequence encodes CASSSTGGTTIEKLFF. V usage is TRBV7-9 and J usage is TRBJ1-4; 10 nucleotides line up with TRBD1. The CDR3 covers 16 residues. Germline assignment: CDR1 SEHNR and CDR2 FQNEAQ (reference sequence).

The table lists this clonotype with a few counts. The chain has TRBV27 and TRBJ1-4; D may be TRBD1 (5 bases). The CDR3 totals 15 residues. The V and J ends lost 5 bases and 5 bases respectively, with 15 bases between them. Per germline, CDR1 MNHEY and CDR2 SMNVEV (reference sequence). DNA of the CDR3: TGTGCCAGCAGTGTCCCTCAGGGCCCGAATGAAAAACTGTTTTTT. This encodes CASSVPQGPNEKLFF.

The chain carries TRBV20-1 and TRBJ2-5, with 7 bases identical to TRBD2. The end of the DNA is better explained by TRBJ2-7, so the J call may be wrong. The CDR3 extends over 13 amino acids. The germline CDR1 and CDR2 sequences are DFQATT and SNEGSKA (reference sequence). CDR3 nucleotide sequence: TGCAGTGCCATCTGGTCTAGCGGTAGCGAGCAGTACTTC. Amino acids: CSAIWSSGSEQYF.

This clonotype came up a few times. This rearrangement joins TRBV20-1 to TRBJ1-2; no definite D call. This CDR3 region has 14 residues. The V end lost 3 bases, the J end lost 4 bases, and 15 bases lay between the germline ends. Germline CDR1 reads DFQATT; CDR2 reads SNEGSKA (reference sequence). CDR3 in amino acids: CSARGSGGSYGYTF. For the CDR3, the DNA is TGCAGTGCTAGGGGTTCTGGAGGGAGCTATGGCTACACCTTC.

The rearrangement links TRBV7-8 to TRBJ2-7; D is unresolved. With 5 bases removed from V and 3 bases from J, the gap between germline ends came to 17 bases. The CDR3 covers 15 residues. Germline V CDR1 and CDR2: SGHVS, FQNEAQ. The DNA of the CDR3 is TGTGCCAGCAGCCCACAACGAGGCCCTCACTACGAGCAGTACTTC. It specifies CASSPQRGPHYEQYF. Full variable domain (remainder filled in from reference TRBV7-8 and TRBJ2-7): GAGVSQSPRYKVAKRGQDVALRCDPISGHVSLFWYQQALGQGPEFLTYFQNEAQLDKSGLPSDRFFAERPEGSVSTLKIQRTQQEDSAVYLCASSPQRGPHYEQYFGPGTRLTVT.

The gene calls are TRBV5-1 and TRBJ2-5; the match to TRBD2 covers 8 bases. CDR1 is SGHRS and CDR2 is YFSETQ in the germline V gene. The CDR3 length is 16 residues. J was trimmed by 8 bases and V by 0 bases; bases with no gene match: 12. The chain's CDR3 is CASSLEAGGGTKTQYF. Here the CDR3 DNA reads TGCGCCAGCAGCTTGGAGGCTGGCGGGGGGACCAAAACCCAGTACTTC. The full variable domain, rest sourced from reference TRBV5-1 and TRBJ2-5, is KAGVTQTPRYLIKTRGQQVTLSCSPISGHRSVSWYQQTPGQGLQFLFEYFSETQRNKGNFPGRFSGRQFSNSRSEMNVSTLELGDSALYLCASSLEAGGGTKTQYFGPGTRLLVL.

The V call is TRBV3-1, the J call TRBJ1-6, with D tentatively TRBD1 (5 bases). CDR3 size: 13 residues. Trimming pared 3 bases from V and 7 bases from J, leaving 7 bases between. Germline loops: CDR1 LGHDT, CDR2 YNNKEL (reference sequence). The CDR3 sequence is CASSHRGNSPLHF. As DNA, the CDR3 is TGTGCCAGCAGCCATCGGGGGAATTCACCCCTCCACTTT.

This clonotype was recorded many times. The genes are TRBV6-6 and TRBJ2-4, with D hard to call. The DNA end is more similar to TRBJ2-7, so the J call may be wrong. Per the germline V gene, CDR1 is MNHNY and CDR2 is SVGAGI (reference sequence). CDR3 length equals 11 residues. As DNA, the CDR3 is TGTGCCAGCAGTTGGGAATTCGAGCAGTACTTC. Translating it yields CASSWEFEQYF.

This chain connects TRBV20-1 to TRBJ1-2; TRBD1 matches at 10 bases. With V trimmed by 5 bases and J by 8 bases, 8 bases remained unmatched. Germline CDR1 is DFQATT and CDR2 is SNEGSKA (reference sequence). This CDR3 is 13 amino acids long. CDR3 loop: CSAGDRGARGYTF. The CDR3 bases are TGCAGTGCTGGGGACAGGGGTGCGAGGGGCTACACCTTC.

This clonotype has more than one count but fewer than ten. The gene calls are TRBV28 and TRBJ2-7; 8 positions match TRBD1. The germline gives CDR1 MDHEN, CDR2 SYDVKM. V trimming: 3 bases; J trimming: 1 base; junction bases outside the gene matches: 17. The CDR3 extends over 19 amino acids. The DNA for the CDR3 is TGTGCCAGCAGTTTTTGGAGAGGAGTGGACAGGGTAGTTTCCTACGAGCAGTACTTC. It is translated as CASSFWRGVDRVVSYEQYF.

This clonotype has just a few counts. This chain links TRBV20-1 with TRBJ2-3; D not certain. The V gene's germline CDR1 is DFQATT and CDR2 SNEGSKA (reference sequence). The CDR3 covers 13 residues. The V and J ends lost 2 bases and 2 bases respectively, with 8 bases between them. The CDR3 DNA sequence: TGCAGTGCTAGATTTCTAGACACAGATACGCAGTATTTT. This translates into CSARFLDTDTQYF.

This chain connects TRBV28 to TRBJ2-5; D may be TRBD1 (6 bases). CDR3 length: 15 amino acids. V lost 5 bases and J lost 0, with 13 bases in between. Looked up from germline, CDR1 is MDHEN and CDR2 is SYDVKM. The CDR3 DNA reads TGTGCCAGCAGTCCGGGACACCCGTACCAAGAGACCCAGTACTTC. Encoded protein: CASSPGHPYQETQYF.